These T cell receptor beta chains were read from a single sample in a study of T cell responses to AZD1222 COVID-19 vaccine. The assay was immunoSEQ multiplex PCR, and TCRdb's table has in-frame clones only and misses some. The sample has 88,000 or so clones, 75% to 90% seen once. The specimen comprised peripheral blood, sampled on day 0 of AZD1222 vaccination. These receptors were obtained from an adult in good health. The CDR3 runs from the conserved cysteine through the conserved F or W.

TRBV5-6	TRBJ1-6	CASSWATSSYNSPLHF
TRBV21-1	TRBJ2-4	CASGVWAKNIQYF
TRBV11-3	TRBJ1-4	CASSVGVYNEKLFF
TRBV19	TRBJ2-1	CASSPVSGGLNEQFF
TRBV29-1	TRBJ1-3	CSVADPGSGNTIYF
TRBV3-1/TRBV3-2	TRBJ2-3	CASMNRAGSTDTQYF
TRBV5-1	TRBJ1-1	CASRRLETGAEAFF
TRBV10-3	TRBJ2-1	CAISESQEWVEQFF
TRBV18	TRBJ1-1	CASSPSQGTEAFF
TRBV20-1	TRBJ1-2	CSASPGTGGPGYTF
TRBV5-6	TRBJ2-5	CASSLVQGTETQYF
TRBV5-1	TRBJ1-2	CASTETGSIQGYTF
TRBV5-5	TRBJ2-7	CASSLTLAGAHEQYF
TRBV12-3/TRBV12-4	TRBJ1-2	CASSWTGYGYTF
TRBV12-3/TRBV12-4	TRBJ1-2	CASSSDRVEGYTF
TRBV4-3	TRBJ1-1	CASSQPRPEGTEAFF
TRBV29-1	TRBJ1-1	CSVEGRLNTEAFF
TRBV4-3	TRBJ1-2	CASSQDWVVSVGYTF
TRBV4-1	TRBJ2-1	CAGSMGHAIDNEQFF
TRBV10-2	TRBJ1-2	CASTPDRERGYTF
TRBV5-1	TRBJ2-5	CASSFPATQETQYF
TRBV3-1/TRBV3-2	TRBJ2-7	CASSLSSYEQYF
TRBV7-2	TRBJ2-5	CASSLGTGGFGTETQYF
TRBV2	TRBJ2-2	CASSAKLSLGELFF